A selection of T cell receptor beta chains follows, all from one sample in a study of T cells in Graves' hyperthyroidism and ophthalmopathy. Each CDR3 protein is one row after TCRdb ran MiXCR on the multiplex PCR reads. This table has about 690,000 distinct CDR3 sequences, 15% to 20% appearing once. Sequencing was carried out using blood. The receptors come from a man in his fifties or sixties with Graves' hyperthyroidism. CDR3s include the opening cysteine and the closing phenylalanine or tryptophan. The order of the fields is V gene, J gene, D gene, clone size, CDR3 DNA, CDR3 protein. A D gene is named only where the DNA matches it firmly. Clone size is shown for a subset of rows, as once, few, many or a class of expanded clone.

TRBV9,TRBJ1-2,.,many,TGTGCCAGCAGCGTAGCTCGAGAGACAGCCCGTGGCTACACCTTC,CASSVARETARGYTF
TRBV19,TRBJ2-7,.,few,TGTGCCAGTAGTACCTCTGCCGACAGCTCCTACGAGCAGTACTTC,CASSTSADSSYEQYF
TRBV20-1,TRBJ1-5,.,many,TGCAGTGCTAGACGTAACAATCAGCCCCAGCATTTT,CSARRNNQPQHF
TRBV7-9,TRBJ2-3,.,many,TGTGCCAGCAGCTCCCAAACTAGGCGAGTCGGCACAGATACGCAGTATTTT,CASSSQTRRVGTDTQYF
TRBV7-2,TRBJ2-3,.,many,TGTGCCAGCAGTTCTTTGGGCGGTCTCACAGATACGCAGTATTTT,CASSSLGGLTDTQYF
TRBV5-1,TRBJ1-1,.,many,TGCGCCAGCAGCTTATCAACAGGGAGCACTGAAGCTTTCTTT,CASSLSTGSTEAFF
TRBV18,TRBJ2-7,TRBD1,.,TGTGCCAGCTCCAACCCGGGACAGGGGCTCTACGAGCAGTACTTC,CASSNPGQGLYEQYF
TRBV30,TRBJ2-2,TRBD1,few,TGTGCCTGGGATCTACAGGGGGTGGCCGGGGAGCTGTTTTTT,CAWDLQGVAGELFF
TRBV28,TRBJ2-7,TRBD1,many,TGTGCCAGCAGAGGGGGGACAGGGATGTACGAGCAGTACTTC,CASRGGTGMYEQYF
TRBV12-3/TRBV12-4,TRBJ1-1,.,many,TGTGCCAGCAGTTTCCGGTGGAACACTGAAGCTTTCTTT,CASSFRWNTEAFF
TRBV6-1,TRBJ2-7,.,.,TGTGCCAGCAGTGAAGTAAGGAATTCCTACGAGCAGTACTTC,CASSEVRNSYEQYF
TRBV30,TRBJ1-6,TRBD1,many,TGTGCCTGGACATACCCGGGACAGAATAATTCACCCCTCCACTTT,CAWTYPGQNNSPLHF
TRBV28,TRBJ1-1,.,many,TGTGCCAGCACCACGGCCCCGACAGGTCCAAACACTGAAGCTTTCTTT,CASTTAPTGPNTEAFF
TRBV28,TRBJ1-1,.,.,TGTGCCAGCAGTTCGGGCCGGACGGGGGGGAACACTGAAGCTTTCTTT,CASSSGRTGGNTEAFF
TRBV28,TRBJ2-7,.,many,TGTGCCAGCAGTTCGCTGACTCTAGGACCCTACGAGCAGTACTTC,CASSSLTLGPYEQYF
TRBV19,TRBJ1-4,TRBD1,few,TGTGCCAGTAGTTCAGGACAGGGGACGGAACTGTTTTTT,CASSSGQGTELFF
TRBV20-1,TRBJ1-2,TRBD1,.,TGCAGTGCTAGAGAAGCGGACAGGGGGCTTAATGGCTACACCTTC,CSAREADRGLNGYTF
TRBV7-2,TRBJ1-2,.,few,TGTGCCAGCAGCTACGACAAAACTGGCTACACCTTC,CASSYDKTGYTF
TRBV18,TRBJ1-2,.,few,TGTGCCAGCTCACCACTAGGGGAAGGCGGCTACACCTTC,CASSPLGEGGYTF
TRBV10-3,TRBJ1-5,.,many,TGTGCCATCAGTGAGGCCGGGGGAAGCCAGCCCCAGCATTTT,CAISEAGGSQPQHF
TRBV28,TRBJ2-3,.,many,TGTGCCAGCAGTTCGGGGGACGCTAGCACAGATACGCAGTATTTT,CASSSGDASTDTQYF
TRBV5-4,TRBJ2-7,.,few,TGTGCCAGCAGCTCAACCCAGGGCCACGAGCAGTACTTC,CASSSTQGHEQYF
TRBV7-2,TRBJ2-1,.,.,TGTGCCAGCACCCCAAGGTCGGCTAGCAGGGATGAGCAGTTCTTC,CASTPRSASRDEQFF
TRBV28,TRBJ2-7,TRBD1,.,TGTGCCATCGAACCCCCGACAGGGGGCTCCTACGAGCAGTACTTC,CAIEPPTGGSYEQYF
TRBV11-2,TRBJ2-5,.,.,TGTGCCAGCAGACTCACGACGGAGACCCAGTACTTC,CASRLTTETQYF
TRBV6-1,TRBJ1-3,.,few,TGTGCCAGCAAGATGAGAACTGGAAACACCATATATTTT,CASKMRTGNTIYF